This T cell receptor (beta chain) was retrieved from a study of blood T cell repertoires in COVID-19. Whole-study context: Samples of COVID-19 (acute and convalescent) were obtained from the United States, Italy and Spain. T cells, B-cell-depleted T cells, or PBMCs provided the cDNA or gDNA that served as material.

Methods used by the authors: By means of reference gene primer amplification, nucleated cell counts were estimated. Clones were sequenced by immunoSEQ multiplex PCR, and TCRdb holds only the in-frame ones, with some missing. V, J and clone size reflect that table, while D and trimming were determined from the DNA. The table lists 120,000 or so clones, roughly 85% of them singletons. Germline V lookup: CDR1 SGHDT, CDR2 YYEEEE. The CDR3 contains 12 residues. Trimming removed 4 bases at V and 6 bases at J, with 10 bases between. This receptor was identified in a human donor in a cohort sampled during active COVID-19. V is TRBV5-6 and J is TRBJ1-2; possibly TRBD1 for D (5 bases). Sequences were obtained from peripheral blood. The CDR3 loop reads CASSGWGDGYTF. The CDR3 DNA reads as TGTGCCAGCAGCGGATGGGGGGATGGCTACACCTTC.